This T cell receptor (beta chain) was sequenced for a study of liver allograft versus peripheral blood T cells. The overall study: Blood and transplanted-liver T cell receptor repertoires from recipients were compared.

TCRdb analysed the reads with MiXCR anew, one entry per CDR3 protein. The repertoire holds 10,000 or so distinct CDR3 sequences, with 15% as singletons. This clonotype was observed a few times. CDR3 size: 18 residues. In germline, CDR1 is SGHDT, CDR2 YYEEEE. With 6 bases removed from V and 0 bases from J, the gap between germline ends came to 25 bases. The rearrangement links TRBV5-6 to TRBJ2-7; D perhaps matches TRBD2 (7 bases). The receptor's source is a human patient who had a liver transplant. The graft donor may have contributed some T cells. DNA of the CDR3: TGTGCCAGCATCCTGGGACGGGGGGCAGAGGCCCTCTCCTACGAGCAGTACTTC. This encodes CASILGRGAEALSYEQYF.